These 18 T cell receptor beta chains were sequenced from one sample in a study of metastatic and nonmetastatic thyroid tumors. Via MiXCR, TCRdb re-called the PCR reads. The data show tens of thousands of clones, with 12% to 15% seen just once and 5% to 8% held by the top ten. Every patient was untreated before thyroid surgery. The sequencing sample was made of blood. The receptors here all came from a male donor with papillary thyroid cancer or a benign thyroid nodule (not recorded which). Some clones in this sample may be carry-over from other donors' samples.

This clone was recorded at least ten times. The V and J genes are TRBV11-2 and TRBJ2-1, with 11 bases that match TRBD1. Germline CDR1 reads SGHAT; CDR2 reads FQNNGV. The CDR3 has 16 amino acids. J lost 6 bases, V lost 3 bases, and 7 bases had no gene match. The CDR3 sequence: CASSFPSGQGGNEQFF. The DNA of the CDR3 is TGTGCCAGCAGCTTTCCCTCGGGACAGGGGGGCAATGAGCAGTTCTTC.

This clone showed up many times. The V gene is TRBV28, the J gene TRBJ2-3; D perhaps matches TRBD2 (6 bases). CDR3 length: 20 residues. Germline values: CDR1 MDHEN, CDR2 SYDVKM. Trimming took off 1 base at V and 0 bases at J, with 23 bases between the two ends. Here the CDR3 reads CASSLSRSWGEVLSTDTQYF. CDR3 bases: TGTGCCAGCAGTTTATCGCGATCGTGGGGGGAGGTACTCAGCACAGATACGCAGTATTTT.

This clone showed up many times. The rearrangement joins TRBV4-3 to TRBJ2-1; perhaps TRBD2 as D (6 bases). The CDR3 has 15 amino acids. Germline CDR1 is LGHNA and CDR2 is YSLEER. Trimming removed 1 base from V and 2 bases from J, with 9 bases in between. CDR3 amino acids: CASSQAGSPYNEQFF. DNA for the CDR3: TGCGCCAGCAGCCAAGCCGGGAGCCCCTACAATGAGCAGTTCTTC.

The sample holds many counts of this clone. The rearrangement joins TRBV6-1 to TRBJ1-1; 9 bases fit TRBD1. Trimming cost V 7 bases and J 11 bases; bases outside gene matches: 14. Germline-derived CDR1 and CDR2 are MNHNS and SASEGT. CDR3 length: 14 residues. The CDR3 DNA sequence: TGTGCCAGCACCCTACTGACAGGGGGATTGGATGCTTTCTTT. This codes for CASTLLTGGLDAFF.

This clone was picked up many times. This chain uses TRBV7-2 with TRBJ2-5; 9 bases align to TRBD1. Trimming took 5 bases from V and 5 from J; bases not matched to a gene: 6. The CDR3 sequence is 14 residues long. Germline V lookup: CDR1 SGHTA, CDR2 FQGNSA. The CDR3 sequence: CASSGNRGLETQYF. DNA for the CDR3: TGTGCCAGCAGCGGAAACAGGGGGCTTGAGACCCAGTACTTC.

Details on this clone: One junction end does not reproduce the germline sequence, and a read error may be involved. V is TRBV11-2 and J is TRBJ1-3, with D hard to call. Germline-derived CDR1 and CDR2 are SGHAT and FQNNGV. The CDR3 has 16 amino acids. CDR3 in DNA: TGTGCCAGCAGCTTGGAACCGGTCTCTTCTGTAAACACCATATATTTT. Protein sequence: CASSLEPVSSVNTIYF.

Notes on this clone: Just one base apart from a much larger clone, this may be a read error. V gene TRBV19 combines with J gene TRBJ2-3; D may be TRBD2 (5 bases). This CDR3 is 15 amino acids long. Germline V CDR1 and CDR2: LNHDA, SQIVND (reference sequence). Trimming removed 3 bases at V and 7 bases at J, with 17 bases between. CDR3 loop: CASSITRLAAYTQYF. As DNA, the CDR3 is TGTGCCAGTAGTATCACCCGGCTAGCTGCATATACGCAGTATTTT.

This clone was picked up many times. J is TRBJ2-1 and V is TRBV5-1; 8 bases are a match to TRBD2. The length of the CDR3 is 15 residues. Trimming at V came to 0 bases and at J to 8 bases, leaving 7 bases not matched to a gene. The V gene's germline CDR1 is SGHRS and CDR2 YFSETQ. The CDR3 loop is CASSLEREGLDEQFF. The DNA for the CDR3 is TGCGCCAGCAGCTTGGAACGGGAGGGCCTCGATGAGCAGTTCTTC.

With regard to this clone: Within the sample, other DNA sequences also encode this same CDR3. The chain uses TRBV2 and TRBJ1-1, with 10 nucleotides matching TRBD1. CDR1 is SNHLY and CDR2 is FYNNEI in the germline V gene. CDR3 size: 17 residues. J was trimmed by 0 bases and V by 5 bases; bases with no gene match: 9. The CDR3 region is CASSNPRDRGMNTEAFF. As DNA, the CDR3 is TGTGCCAGCAGTAACCCAAGGGACAGGGGAATGAACACTGAAGCTTTCTTT.

This clone occurred a few times. This may be a read error: a much more frequent sequence differs by one nucleotide. This chain uses TRBV5-6 with TRBJ2-7; D gene unclear. In germline, CDR1 is SGHDT, CDR2 YYEEEE. The germline V and J ends were trimmed by 0 bases and 1 base, with 11 bases remaining between them. This CDR3 has 15 residues. As DNA, the CDR3 is TGTGCCAGCAGCTTGGCGCCCCGGTTGTCCTACGAGCAGTACTTC. Its translation is CASSLAPRLSYEQYF.

This clone occurred many times. V gene TRBV19 combines with J gene TRBJ1-1, with 10 bases identical to TRBD1. J gave up 4 bases and V 9 bases, and 8 bases lay outside the gene matches. This CDR3 spans 14 amino acids. Germline assignment: CDR1 LNHDA and CDR2 SQIVND (reference sequence). The CDR3 is CASKTWDRGTEAFF. The CDR3 DNA reads as TGTGCCAGCAAGACTTGGGACAGGGGCACTGAAGCTTTCTTT.

This clone was counted at least ten times. Other DNA sequences from this sample encode an identical CDR3 as well. The gene calls are TRBV18 and TRBJ1-1, with D perhaps matching TRBD1 (6 bases). The V end was cut by 4 bases, the J end by 3 bases, with 15 bases between. The CDR3 spans 15 residues. The germline V gene encodes CDR1 KGHSH and CDR2 LQKENI. In DNA, the CDR3 is TGTGCCAGCTCACAAAGACAGGAGGGGTACACTGAAGCTTTCTTT. Protein product: CASSQRQEGYTEAFF. Full variable domain (outside the CDR3, taken from reference TRBV18 and TRBJ1-1): NAGVMQNPRHLVRRRGQEARLRCSPMKGHSHVYWYRQLPEEGLKFMVYLQKENIIDESGMPKERFSAEFPKEGPSILRIQQVVRGDSAAYFCASSQRQEGYTEAFFGQGTRLTVV.

The chain links TRBV7-9 to TRBJ2-7; 7 positions agree with TRBD1. The ends lost 4 bases at V and 3 bases at J; junction bases unmatched: 0. This CDR3 comprises 12 residues. Germline CDR1 is SEHNR and CDR2 is FQNEAQ (reference sequence). CDR3 coding DNA: TGTGCCAGCAGCTGGGACAGCTACGAGCAGTACTTC. Encoded protein: CASSWDSYEQYF. The variable domain in full, with the rest retrieved from reference TRBV7-9 and TRBJ2-7, is DTGVSQNPRHKITKRGQNVTFRCDPISEHNRLYWYRQTLGQGPEFLTYFQNEAQLEKSRLLSDRFSAERPKGSFSTLEIQRTEQGDSAMYLCASSWDSYEQYFGPGTRLTVT.

Only a few counts were recorded for this clone. V and J are TRBV27 and TRBJ2-7; 9 nucleotides line up with TRBD2. Germline CDR1 MNHEY, CDR2 SMNVEV (reference sequence). The V segment lost 6 bases and the J segment 0 bases; nucleotides outside the gene matches: 12. The CDR3 consists of 17 residues. The CDR3 nucleotides read TGTGCCAGCAGGGACGGGACTAGCTACCTTCGCTCCTACGAGCAGTACTTC. Its translation: CASRDGTSYLRSYEQYF.

In its sample, this clone was seen a few times. This could be a read error, since a much larger clone is one nucleotide away. The CDR3 is CSDSIGTSGRTDTQYF. As DNA, the CDR3 is TGCAGTGATAGCATAGGGACTAGCGGGAGAACAGATACGCAGTATTTT. The rearrangement links TRBV20-1 to TRBJ2-3, with 14 nucleotides matching TRBD2. The CDR3 has 16 amino acids. Germline V gene lookup returns CDR1 DFQATT and CDR2 SNEGSKA (reference sequence). Trimming cost V 7 bases and J 3 bases; bases outside gene matches: 9.

In its sample, this clone was seen many times. V is TRBV12-3 or TRBV12-4 and J is TRBJ1-5; 8 nucleotides match TRBD1. V lost 5 bases, J lost 6 bases, and 6 bases stayed unmatched. The CDR3 extends over 14 amino acids. Here the CDR3 reads CASSLGTGGQPQHF. In nucleotides, the CDR3 is TGTGCCAGCAGTCTTGGGACAGGAGGTCAGCCCCAGCATTTT.

This clone was detected many times. This chain connects TRBV9 to TRBJ1-1, with D perhaps matching TRBD1 (5 bases). Between the trimmed V and J ends, which lost 0 bases and 11 bases, there was a span of 11 bases. Germline values: CDR1 SGDLS, CDR2 YYNGEE. This CDR3 is 12 amino acids long. CDR3: CASSVVGGEAFF. The CDR3 DNA is TGTGCCAGCAGCGTAGTCGGAGGGGAGGCTTTCTTT.

This clone occurred once. The chain has TRBV5-4 and TRBJ2-5, with no clear D. There are 14 residues in the CDR3. With 1 base removed from V and 4 bases from J, the gap between germline ends came to 11 bases. Per the germline V gene, CDR1 is SGHNT and CDR2 is YYREEE (reference sequence). The CDR3 DNA is TGTGCCAGCAGCTTGTACCGGTGCACAGAGACCCAGTACTTC. Translation gives CASSLYRCTETQYF.